This TCR beta chain was sequenced in a study of read filtering for tumor transcriptome and immune sequencing. Regarding the study as a whole: Sorted CD138-negative bone marrow cells were not purified T cells.

Molecular barcoded adaptors covering alpha/delta and beta/gamma chains were used on 400 ng RNA. MiXCR, run by TCRdb on the reads, gives a single entry per CDR3 protein. The profile shows around 130,000 distinct CDR3 sequences, 13% of them singletons. This clonotype occurred many times. Its antigen is unknown. This CDR3 region has 14 residues. The V gene end was trimmed by 2 bases and the J gene end by 6 bases; junction bases not matched to a gene: 7. Germline CDR1 and CDR2: SGHTA and FQGTGA. This receptor was identified in a donor at least 40 years old with multiple myeloma. This chain connects TRBV7-3 to TRBJ2-7, with TRBD1 matching over 7 bases. The sequencing sample was made of a population of CD138-negative cells sorted from bone marrow. The CDR3 DNA reads as TGTGCCAGCAGCTTAGGAGACAGGGTTGGCGAGCAGTACTTC. This translates into CASSLGDRVGEQYF.